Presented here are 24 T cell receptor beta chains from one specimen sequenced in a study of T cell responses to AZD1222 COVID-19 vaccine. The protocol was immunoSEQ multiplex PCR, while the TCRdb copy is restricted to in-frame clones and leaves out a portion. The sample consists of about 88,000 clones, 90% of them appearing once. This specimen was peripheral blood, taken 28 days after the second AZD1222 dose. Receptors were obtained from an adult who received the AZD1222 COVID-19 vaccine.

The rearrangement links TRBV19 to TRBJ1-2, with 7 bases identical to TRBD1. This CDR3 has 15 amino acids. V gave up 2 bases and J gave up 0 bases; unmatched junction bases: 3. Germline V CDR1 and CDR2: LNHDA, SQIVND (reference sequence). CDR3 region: CASSITGQTNYGYTF. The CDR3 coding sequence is TGTGCCAGTAGTATAACGGGACAGACTAACTATGGCTACACCTTC.

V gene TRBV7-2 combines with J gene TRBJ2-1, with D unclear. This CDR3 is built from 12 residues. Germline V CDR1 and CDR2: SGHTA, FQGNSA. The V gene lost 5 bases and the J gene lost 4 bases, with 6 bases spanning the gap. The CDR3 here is CASSPRYNEQFF. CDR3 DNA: TGTGCCAGCAGCCCCCGATACAATGAGCAGTTCTTC.

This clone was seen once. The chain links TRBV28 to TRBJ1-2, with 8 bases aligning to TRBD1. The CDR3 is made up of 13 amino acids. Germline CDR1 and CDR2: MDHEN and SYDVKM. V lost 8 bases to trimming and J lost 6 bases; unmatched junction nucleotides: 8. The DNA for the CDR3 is TGTGCCAGCGTGGGGGACAGGCATAATGGCTACACCTTC. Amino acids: CASVGDRHNGYTF.

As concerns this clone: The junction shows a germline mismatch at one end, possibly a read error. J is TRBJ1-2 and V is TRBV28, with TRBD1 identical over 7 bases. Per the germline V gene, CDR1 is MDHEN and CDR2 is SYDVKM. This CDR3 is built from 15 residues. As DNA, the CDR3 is TGTGCCAGCAGTACCGGACAGGCTAAGACCTATAGCTACACCTTC. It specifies CASSTGQAKTYSYTF.

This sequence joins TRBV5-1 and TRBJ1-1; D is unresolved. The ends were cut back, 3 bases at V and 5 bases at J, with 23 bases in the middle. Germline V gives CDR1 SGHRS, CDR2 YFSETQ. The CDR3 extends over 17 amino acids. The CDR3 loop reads CASSSTPAGGLGTEAFF. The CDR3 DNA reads TGCGCCAGCAGCTCCACTCCGGCTGGAGGGCTGGGGACTGAAGCTTTCTTT.

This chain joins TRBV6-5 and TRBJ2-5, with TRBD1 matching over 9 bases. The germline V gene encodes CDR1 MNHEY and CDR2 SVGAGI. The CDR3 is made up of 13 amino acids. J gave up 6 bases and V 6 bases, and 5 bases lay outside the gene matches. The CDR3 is CASSRGQGKTQYF. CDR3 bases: TGTGCCAGCAGCCGAGGACAGGGGAAGACCCAGTACTTC.

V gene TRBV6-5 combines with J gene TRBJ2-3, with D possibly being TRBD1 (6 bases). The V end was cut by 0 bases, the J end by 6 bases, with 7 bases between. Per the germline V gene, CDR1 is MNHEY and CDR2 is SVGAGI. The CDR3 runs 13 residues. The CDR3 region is CASSYSRGDTQYF. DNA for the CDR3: TGTGCCAGCAGTTACTCGAGGGGGGATACGCAGTATTTT.

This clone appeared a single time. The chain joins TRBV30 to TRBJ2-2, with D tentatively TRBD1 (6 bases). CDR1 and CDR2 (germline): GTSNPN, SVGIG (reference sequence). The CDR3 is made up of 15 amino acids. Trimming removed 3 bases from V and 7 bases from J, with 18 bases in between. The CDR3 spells CAWSLLYRDNGELFF. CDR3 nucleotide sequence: TGTGCCTGGAGCCTTCTCTACAGGGACAACGGGGAGCTGTTTTTT. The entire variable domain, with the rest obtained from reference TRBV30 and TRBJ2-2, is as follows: SQTIHQWPATLVQPVGSPLSLECTVEGTSNPNLYWYRQAAGRGLQLLFYSVGIGQISSEVPQNLSASRPQDRQFILSSKKLLLSDSGFYLCAWSLLYRDNGELFFGEGSRLTVL.

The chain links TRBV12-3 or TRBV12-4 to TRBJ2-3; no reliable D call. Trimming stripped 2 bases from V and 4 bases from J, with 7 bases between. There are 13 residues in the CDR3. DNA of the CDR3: TGTGCCAGCAGTTTATTCGTAGCAGATACGCAGTATTTT. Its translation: CASSLFVADTQYF.

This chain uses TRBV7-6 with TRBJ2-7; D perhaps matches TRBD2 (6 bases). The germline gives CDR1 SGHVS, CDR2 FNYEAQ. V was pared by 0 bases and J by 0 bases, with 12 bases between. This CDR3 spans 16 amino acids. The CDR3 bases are TGTGCCAGCAGCTTAGCCGGCGGGGCAAGCTCCTACGAGCAGTACTTC. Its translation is CASSLAGGASSYEQYF. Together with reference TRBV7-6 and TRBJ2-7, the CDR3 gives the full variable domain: GAGVSQSPRYKVTKRGQDVALRCDPISGHVSLYWYRQALGQGPEFLTYFNYEAQQDKSGLPNDRFSAERPEGSISTLTIQRTEQRDSAMYRCASSLAGGASSYEQYFGPGTRLTVT.

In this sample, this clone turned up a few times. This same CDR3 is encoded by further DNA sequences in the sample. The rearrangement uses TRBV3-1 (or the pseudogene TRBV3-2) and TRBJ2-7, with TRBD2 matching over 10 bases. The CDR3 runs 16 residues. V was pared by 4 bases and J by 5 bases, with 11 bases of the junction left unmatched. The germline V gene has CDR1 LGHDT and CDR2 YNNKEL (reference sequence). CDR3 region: CASSPTKRGGYNEQYF. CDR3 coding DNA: TGTGCCAGCAGCCCCACGAAGCGGGGGGGCTACAACGAGCAGTACTTC.

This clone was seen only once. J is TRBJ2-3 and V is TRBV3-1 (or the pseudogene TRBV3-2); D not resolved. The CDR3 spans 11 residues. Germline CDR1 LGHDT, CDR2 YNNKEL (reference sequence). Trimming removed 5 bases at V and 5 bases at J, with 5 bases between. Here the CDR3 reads CASSARDTQYF. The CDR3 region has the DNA TGTGCCAGCAGCGCCCGAGATACGCAGTATTTT.

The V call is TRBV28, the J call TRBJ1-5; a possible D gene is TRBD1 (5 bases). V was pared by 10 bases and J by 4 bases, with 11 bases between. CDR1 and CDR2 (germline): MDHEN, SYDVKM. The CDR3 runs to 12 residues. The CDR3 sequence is CATHEGNQPQHF. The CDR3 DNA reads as TGTGCCACCCACGAGGGGAATCAGCCCCAGCATTTT.

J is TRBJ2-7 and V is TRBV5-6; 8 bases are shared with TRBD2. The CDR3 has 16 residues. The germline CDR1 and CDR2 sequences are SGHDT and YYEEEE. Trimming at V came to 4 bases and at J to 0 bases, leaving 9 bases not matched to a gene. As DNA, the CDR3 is TGTGCCAGCAGCGCCGGGGCGGGGGGTCTCTCCTACGAGCAGTACTTC. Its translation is CASSAGAGGLSYEQYF.

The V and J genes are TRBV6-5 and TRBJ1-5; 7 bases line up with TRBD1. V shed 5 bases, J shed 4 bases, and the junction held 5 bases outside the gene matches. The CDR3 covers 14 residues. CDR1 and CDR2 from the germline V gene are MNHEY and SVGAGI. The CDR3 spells CASSPGGGNQPQHF. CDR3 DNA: TGTGCCAGCAGTCCAGGGGGTGGAAATCAGCCCCAGCATTTT.

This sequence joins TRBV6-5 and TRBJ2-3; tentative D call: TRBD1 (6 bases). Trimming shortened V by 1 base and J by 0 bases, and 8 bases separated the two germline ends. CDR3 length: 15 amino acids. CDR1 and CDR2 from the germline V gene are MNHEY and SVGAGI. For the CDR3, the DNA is TGTGCCAGCAGTTACTGGGGGCCCAGCACAGATACGCAGTATTTT. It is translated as CASSYWGPSTDTQYF.

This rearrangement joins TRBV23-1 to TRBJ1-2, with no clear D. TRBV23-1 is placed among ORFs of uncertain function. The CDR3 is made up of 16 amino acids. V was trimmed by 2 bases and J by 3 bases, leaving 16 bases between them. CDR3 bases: TGCGCCAGCAGTCAAGCCCCGAGGGAGGCCCACTATGGCTACACCTTC. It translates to CASSQAPREAHYGYTF.

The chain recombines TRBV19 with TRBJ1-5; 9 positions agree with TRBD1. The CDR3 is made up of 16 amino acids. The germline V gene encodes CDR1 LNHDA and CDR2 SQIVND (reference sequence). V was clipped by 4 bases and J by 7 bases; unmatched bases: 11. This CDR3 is CASSTPQGAGGQPQHF. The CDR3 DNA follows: TGTGCCAGTAGTACACCACAGGGGGCGGGTGGACAGCCCCAGCATTTT.

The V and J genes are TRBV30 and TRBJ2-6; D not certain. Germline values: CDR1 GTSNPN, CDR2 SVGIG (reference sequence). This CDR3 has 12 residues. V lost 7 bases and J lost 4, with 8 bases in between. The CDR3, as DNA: TGTGCCTCCAACATCGGGGCCAACGTCCTGACTTTC. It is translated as CASNIGANVLTF.

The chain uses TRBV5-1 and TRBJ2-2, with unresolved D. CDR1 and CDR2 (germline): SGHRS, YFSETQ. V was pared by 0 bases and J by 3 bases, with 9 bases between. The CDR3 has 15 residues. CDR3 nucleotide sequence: TGCGCCAGCAGCTTGGCCGATAGGGACACCGGGGAGCTGTTTTTT. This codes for CASSLADRDTGELFF.

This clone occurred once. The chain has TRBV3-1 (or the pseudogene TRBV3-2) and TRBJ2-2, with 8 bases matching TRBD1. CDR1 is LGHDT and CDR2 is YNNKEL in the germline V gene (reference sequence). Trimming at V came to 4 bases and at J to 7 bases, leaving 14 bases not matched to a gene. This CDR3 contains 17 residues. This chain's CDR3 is CASSRGAGQGRGGELFF. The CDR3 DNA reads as TGTGCCAGCAGCCGCGGAGCCGGACAGGGAAGAGGCGGGGAGCTGTTTTTT.

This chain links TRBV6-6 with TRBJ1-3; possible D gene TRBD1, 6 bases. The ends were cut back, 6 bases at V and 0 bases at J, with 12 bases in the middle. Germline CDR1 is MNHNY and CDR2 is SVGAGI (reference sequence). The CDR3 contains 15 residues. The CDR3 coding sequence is TGTGCCAGCAGCCTAGGGGGATCCTCTGGAAACACCATATATTTT. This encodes CASSLGGSSGNTIYF.

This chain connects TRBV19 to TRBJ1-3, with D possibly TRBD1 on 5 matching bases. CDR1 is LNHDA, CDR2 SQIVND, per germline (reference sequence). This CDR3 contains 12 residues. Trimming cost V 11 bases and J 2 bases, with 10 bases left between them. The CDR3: CASGTAGNTIYF. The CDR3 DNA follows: TGTGCCTCCGGGACGGCTGGAAACACCATATATTTT.

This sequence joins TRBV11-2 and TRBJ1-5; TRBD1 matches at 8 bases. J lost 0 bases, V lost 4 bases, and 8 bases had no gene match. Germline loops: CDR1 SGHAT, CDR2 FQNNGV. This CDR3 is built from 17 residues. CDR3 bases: TGTGCCAGCAGCTCCAGAAGCGGACAGGGTAGCAATCAGCCCCAGCATTTT. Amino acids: CASSSRSGQGSNQPQHF.